One T cell receptor beta chain is described in this entry. No cognate antigen has been identified for it. Within one base of it there is no much larger clone, and no base qualities were kept. CDR1 and CDR2 were assigned from the germline V gene as SGDLS and YYNGEE. CDR3 length: 15 amino acids, cysteine to phenylalanine. CDR3 DNA only is kept here, 45 bases in frame from base 1. Trimming removed 3 bases from V and 5 bases from J; the gene matches leave 6 bases unexplained. The data belong to a study of CD8 T cells in Susac syndrome (dated by TCRdb to the late 2010s). Study-level background: Whether CD8+ T cell activation and differentiation in Susac syndrome was antigen driven was tested using repertoire sequencing. Broader findings and caveats from the paper: The TCR sequencing and HLA analysis was acknowledged to have included a relatively small number of individuals.

RNA was extracted using the RNeasy kit, and 0.5 to 1 microgram was reverse transcribed with random hexamers. The immunoSEQ multiplex PCR assay, covering 54 Vbeta and 13 Jbeta segments, was used to amplify TCR beta CDR3 regions. Bias from PCR amplification was corrected by using a synthetic template baseline for primer optimization and for computational correction. Under the source paper's analysis protocol: Reads were assigned to V, D and J genes according to IMGT and analyzed in immunoSEQ Analyzer, with only productive sequences retained. Clonality was computed as one minus Shannon entropy normalized by log2 of the number of productive unique sequences. For each patient and control, public and private clones were evaluated among the 100 most prevalent clones. Clones were defined as Susac-specific when absent from the healthy and MS cohorts, from about 970 published viral clones and from other ImmuneACCESS disease sequences. Starting from the raw public reads, TCRdb applied fastp trimming at Q25, assembled clones with MiXCR and retained in-frame beta chains. Entries that share a CDR3 protein sequence are merged under the most common genes and DNA. These V and J calls originate from TCRdb's pipeline instead of the authors' own analysis. The sample table shows roughly 180,000 distinct CDR3 sequences, and about 94% are seen once. 0.09% to 0.095% of the sample belongs to the ten largest clones.

Peripheral blood CD8+ and CD4+ T cells from healthy donors, Susac syndrome patients and multiple sclerosis patients were profiled using high-throughput TCR beta sequencing. The multiple sclerosis controls were treatment-naive patients whose relapsing-remitting disease, either stable or active, fulfilled the revised McDonald criteria. CD8+ TEMRA cells were enriched by FACS, while bulk CD8+ and CD4+ T cells were purified by magnetic negative isolation. Blood was drawn into EDTA tubes, processed within 24 hours, and PBMCs were isolated by density gradient centrifugation. PBMCs destined for TCR sequencing were cryopreserved in liquid nitrogen and later thawed in a 37 °C water bath. A purity of at least 90% was achieved for sorted or isolated CD4+, CD8+ and CD8+ TEMRA cells.

This clonotype was obtained from a human donor with multiple sclerosis. The rearranged chain carries TRBV9 and TRBJ1-4; 8 nucleotides in the junction match TRBD1. Sequencing was performed on CD4+ T cells from PBMCs. The DNA is as follows: TGTGCCAGCAGCGCCGGGACAGGAAGAAATGAAAAACTGTTTTTT. This sequence encodes CASSAGTGRNEKLFF.